This T cell receptor (beta chain) stems from a study of cytomegalovirus exposure and HLA in healthy donors. Looking at the study overall: Earlier sequencing of about 179 million T cells yielded around 120 million unique TCR beta sequences.

Vbeta (60) and Jbeta (13) primers were used in the PCR. Profiled with immunoSEQ multiplex PCR; TCRdb holds only in-frame clones, not every one. Of roughly 63,000 clones in the sample, approximately 71% are singletons; the top ten hold roughly 23%. The CDR3 runs to 13 residues. The germline CDR1 and CDR2 sequences are WSHSY and SAAADI. The V end was cut by 0 bases, the J end by 8 bases, with 8 bases between. Material: PBMCs. This clonotype was sampled from a woman aged 40 to 50 in good health and CMV-seropositive. V is TRBV10-2 and J is TRBJ1-5; no reliable D call. The CDR3 is CASSESSKEPQHF. The CDR3 region has the DNA TGCGCCAGCAGTGAGTCGAGTAAAGAGCCCCAGCATTTT.